This T cell receptor (beta chain) originates from a study of T cells expressing NK-cell markers. Germline values: CDR1 MGHDK, CDR2 SYGVNS. The CDR3 is 16 residues long. TCRdb derives one entry per CDR3 protein from the 5' RACE reads, leaving out DNA. In total, the table holds about 460,000 distinct CDR3 sequences. The source of this sequence is a woman between 45 and 60 years old in good health. The V gene is TRBV25-1, the J gene TRBJ2-2; TCRdb's D call of TRBD1 is untestable without DNA. Sequencing was carried out using blood T cells: a sorted CD56 or NKG2C T cell subset, CD4+ or CD8+ T cells, or bulk PBMC T cells (not recorded which). CDR3 sequence reads: CASSDGTGALTGELFF.